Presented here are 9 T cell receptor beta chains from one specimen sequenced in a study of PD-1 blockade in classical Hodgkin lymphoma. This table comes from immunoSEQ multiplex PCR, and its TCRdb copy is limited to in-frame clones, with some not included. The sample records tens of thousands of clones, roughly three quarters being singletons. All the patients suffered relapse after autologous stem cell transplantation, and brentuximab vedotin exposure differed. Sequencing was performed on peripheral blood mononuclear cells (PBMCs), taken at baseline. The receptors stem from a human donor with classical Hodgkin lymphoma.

CDR3 amino acids: CASSPTDTNQPQHF. The CDR3 nucleotides read TGTGCCAGCAGCCCAACGGATACCAATCAGCCCCAGCATTTT. J is TRBJ1-5 and V is TRBV27; D gene ambiguous. Trimming took off 6 bases at V and 3 bases at J, with 12 bases between the two ends. The CDR3 totals 14 residues. Germline V gene data show CDR1 as MNHEY and CDR2 as SMNVEV (reference sequence).

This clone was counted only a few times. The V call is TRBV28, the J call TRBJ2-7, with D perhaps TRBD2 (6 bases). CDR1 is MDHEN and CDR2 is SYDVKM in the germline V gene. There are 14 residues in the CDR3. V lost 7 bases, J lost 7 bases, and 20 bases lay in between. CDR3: CASISPLGRGEQYF. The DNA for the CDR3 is TGTGCCAGCATCTCCCCATTGGGGCGGGGAGAGCAGTACTTC.

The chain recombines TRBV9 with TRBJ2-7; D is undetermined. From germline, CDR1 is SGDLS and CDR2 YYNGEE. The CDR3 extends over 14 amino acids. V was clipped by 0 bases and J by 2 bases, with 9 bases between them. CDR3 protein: CASSVDVGPYEQYF. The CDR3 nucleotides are TGTGCCAGCAGCGTAGATGTGGGCCCCTACGAGCAGTACTTC.

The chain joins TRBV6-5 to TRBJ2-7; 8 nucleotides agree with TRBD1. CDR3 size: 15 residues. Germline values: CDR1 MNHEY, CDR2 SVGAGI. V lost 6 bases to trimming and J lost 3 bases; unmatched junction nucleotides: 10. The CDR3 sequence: CASSEGPTGGYEQYF. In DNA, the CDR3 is TGTGCCAGCAGCGAGGGCCCAACAGGGGGCTACGAGCAGTACTTC.

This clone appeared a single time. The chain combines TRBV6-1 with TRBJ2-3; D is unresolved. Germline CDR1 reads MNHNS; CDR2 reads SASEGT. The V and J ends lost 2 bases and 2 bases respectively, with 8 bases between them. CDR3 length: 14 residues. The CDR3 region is CASSERPFTDTQYF. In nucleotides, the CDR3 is TGTGCCAGCAGTGAACGGCCGTTCACAGATACGCAGTATTTT.

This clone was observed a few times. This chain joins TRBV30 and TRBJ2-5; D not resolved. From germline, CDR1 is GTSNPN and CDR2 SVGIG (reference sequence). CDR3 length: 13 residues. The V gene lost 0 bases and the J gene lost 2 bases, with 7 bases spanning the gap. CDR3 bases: TGTGCCTGGAGTGTACTACTTCAAGAGACCCAGTACTTC. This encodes CAWSVLLQETQYF.

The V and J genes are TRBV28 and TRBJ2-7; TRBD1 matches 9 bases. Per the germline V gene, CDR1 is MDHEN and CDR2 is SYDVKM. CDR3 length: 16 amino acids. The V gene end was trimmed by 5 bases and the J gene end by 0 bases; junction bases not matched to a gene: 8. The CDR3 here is CASSITGTGSSYEQYF. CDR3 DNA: TGTGCCAGCAGTATTACCGGGACAGGGAGCTCCTACGAGCAGTACTTC.

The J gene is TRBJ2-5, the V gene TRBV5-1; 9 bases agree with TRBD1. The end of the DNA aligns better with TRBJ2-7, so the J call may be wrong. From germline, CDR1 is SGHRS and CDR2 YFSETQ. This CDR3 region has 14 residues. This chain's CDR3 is CASRQPTGGYEQYF. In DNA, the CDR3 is TGCGCCAGCAGACAACCGACAGGGGGCTACGAGCAGTACTTC.

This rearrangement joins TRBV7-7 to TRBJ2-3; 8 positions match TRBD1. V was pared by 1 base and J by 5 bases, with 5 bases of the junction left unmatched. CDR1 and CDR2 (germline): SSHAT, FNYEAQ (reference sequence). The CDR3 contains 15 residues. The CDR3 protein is CASSLGTGRLDTQYF. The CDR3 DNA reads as TGTGCCAGCAGCTTAGGGACAGGGAGGCTAGATACGCAGTATTTT.